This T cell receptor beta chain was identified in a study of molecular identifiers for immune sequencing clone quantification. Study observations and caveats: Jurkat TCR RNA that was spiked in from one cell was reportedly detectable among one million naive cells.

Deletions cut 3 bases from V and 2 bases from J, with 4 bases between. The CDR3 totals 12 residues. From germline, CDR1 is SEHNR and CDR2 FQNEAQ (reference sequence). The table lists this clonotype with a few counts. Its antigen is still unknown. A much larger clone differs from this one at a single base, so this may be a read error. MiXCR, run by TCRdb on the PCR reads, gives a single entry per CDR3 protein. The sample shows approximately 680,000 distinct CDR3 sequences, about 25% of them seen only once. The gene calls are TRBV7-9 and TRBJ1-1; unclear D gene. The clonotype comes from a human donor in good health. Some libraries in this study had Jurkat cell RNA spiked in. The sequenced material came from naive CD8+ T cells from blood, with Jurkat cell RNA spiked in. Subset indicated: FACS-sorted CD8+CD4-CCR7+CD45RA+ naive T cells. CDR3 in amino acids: CASSFINTEAFF. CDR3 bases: TGTGCCAGCAGCTTTATTAACACTGAAGCTTTCTTT.